This T cell receptor beta chain derives from a study of T cells expressing NK-cell markers. TCRdb reprocessed the 5' RACE reads; each CDR3 protein has one entry and no DNA is given. This sample's clone table lists about 460,000 distinct CDR3 sequences. In germline, CDR1 is MDHEN, CDR2 SYDVKM. This CDR3 spans 13 amino acids. Specimen: blood T cells: a sorted CD56 or NKG2C T cell subset, CD4+ or CD8+ T cells, or bulk PBMC T cells (not recorded which). The chain uses TRBV28 and TRBJ1-6; the D gene TCRdb calls, TRBD1, cannot be checked with no DNA. The sequence came from a woman aged 45 to 65 in good health. The CDR3 sequence is CATEGFRNSPLHF.